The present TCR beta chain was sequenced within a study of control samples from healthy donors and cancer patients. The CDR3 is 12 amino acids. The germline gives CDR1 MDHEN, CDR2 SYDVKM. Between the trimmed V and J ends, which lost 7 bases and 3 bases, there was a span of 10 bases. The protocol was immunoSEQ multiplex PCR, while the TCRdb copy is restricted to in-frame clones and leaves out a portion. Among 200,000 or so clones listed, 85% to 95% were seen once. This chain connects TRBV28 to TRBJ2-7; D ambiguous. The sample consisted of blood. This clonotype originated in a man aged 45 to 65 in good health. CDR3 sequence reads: CASKLPNYEQYF. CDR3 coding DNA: TGTGCCAGCAAGCTCCCTAACTACGAGCAGTACTTC.